These T cell receptor beta chains were read from a single sample in a study of blood T cell repertoires in COVID-19. Clones were sequenced by immunoSEQ multiplex PCR, and TCRdb holds only the in-frame ones, with some missing. The repertoire holds around 150,000 clones, with about 90% as singletons. Sequencing was performed on peripheral blood. The receptors here all came from a man aged 55 to 70 with acute or convalescent COVID-19. Both conserved end residues are part of each CDR3. The D gene is left open where the match is weak. Part of the rows lack a size; the others show once, few, many or a class for expanded clones.

d_gene	j_gene	v_gene	abundance	CDR3nt	CDR3aa
-	TRBJ1-2	TRBV19	-	TGTGCCAGTAGTCCGGACACTTATGGCTACACCTTC	CASSPDTYGYTF
TRBD2	TRBJ2-3	TRBV2	-	TGTGCCAGCGGACTAGCGGCCTACACAGATACGCAGTATTTT	CASGLAAYTDTQYF
TRBD1	TRBJ1-4	TRBV4-1	-	TGCGCCAGCAGTAGGGACAGGGGGCTCACTAATGAAAAACTGTTTTTT	CASSRDRGLTNEKLFF
-	TRBJ1-1	TRBV5-5	-	TGTGCCAGCAGCTTGGTTCAAGGGGTGGGTGAAGCTTTCTTT	CASSLVQGVGEAFF
-	TRBJ2-2	TRBV21-1	once	TGTGCCAGCAGCAACGGGGGAGGGGGGACCCCCGGGGAGCTGTTTTTT	CASSNGGGGTPGELFF
-	TRBJ1-5	TRBV4-3	few	TGCGCCAGCAGCCAAGAAGGAGTTGGCAATCAGCCCCAGCATTTT	CASSQEGVGNQPQHF
TRBD1	TRBJ2-3	TRBV2	-	TGTGCCAGCAGTGTCCGACAGGGGCCAGATACGCAGTATTTT	CASSVRQGPDTQYF
-	TRBJ1-1	TRBV5-4	-	TGTGCCAGCAGGCGTACTCTATTGGCTGAAGCTTTCTTT	CASRRTLLAEAFF
TRBD2	TRBJ2-3	TRBV2	-	TGTGCCAGCATTGAGGATGAGCGGGGGGGGACAGATACGCAGTATTTT	CASIEDERGGTDTQYF
-	TRBJ2-5	TRBV7-3	-	TGTGCCAGCAGCTTACTGGCAGGGGAAGAGACCCAGTACTTC	CASSLLAGEETQYF
TRBD1	TRBJ1-1	TRBV19	-	TGTGCCAGTAGTTTTTCCCGGGACAGGTCTGAAGCTTTCTTT	CASSFSRDRSEAFF
TRBD1	TRBJ1-2	TRBV19	once	TGTGCCAGTAGTATAAGGAACAGGGGCCGTGATAACTATGGCTACACCTTC	CASSIRNRGRDNYGYTF
-	TRBJ2-1	TRBV6-4	-	TGTGCCAGCAGCCGTACAGGGACGGGGGAGCAGTTCTTC	CASSRTGTGEQFF
-	TRBJ1-5	TRBV2	-	TGTGCCAGCAGAGTACAGGGTAGCAATCAGCCCCAGCATTTT	CASRVQGSNQPQHF
-	TRBJ1-2	TRBV29-1	-	TGCAGCGTTGTCTGGGCCTATGGCTACACCTTC	CSVVWAYGYTF
TRBD1	TRBJ1-1	TRBV4-1	-	TGCGCCAGCAGCCAATACGGGACAGTCCAGAGGAACACTGAAGCTTTCTTT	CASSQYGTVQRNTEAFF
-	TRBJ1-6	TRBV5-1	-	TGCGCCAGCAGCTTGACTCCCAGGGGATTGAACGTTAATTCACCCCTCCACTTT	CASSLTPRGLNVNSPLHF
-	TRBJ2-2	TRBV7-9	-	TGTGCCAGCAGCCGACAAGGGGCGAACACCGGGGAGCTGTTTTTT	CASSRQGANTGELFF
-	TRBJ1-1	TRBV5-6	once	TGTGCCAGCAGCCAGGGTTTGTTGAACACTGAAGCTTTCTTT	CASSQGLLNTEAFF
-	TRBJ1-2	TRBV7-6	-	TGTGCCAGCAGCTTGGAGGGTGAGGGCTACACCTTC	CASSLEGEGYTF
TRBD1	TRBJ1-5	TRBV4-2	-	TGTGCCAGCAGCCAGGGGCAGGGGGACGGGCAGCCCCAGCATTTT	CASSQGQGDGQPQHF
TRBD2	TRBJ2-5	TRBV5-1	-	TGCGCCAGCAGTTACAGCGGGGGGGTCCAAGAGACCCAGTACTTC	CASSYSGGVQETQYF
TRBD1	TRBJ2-6	TRBV10-3	-	TGTGCCATCAGTGACTTCGGACAGGGAACCTCTGGGGCCAACGTCCTGACTTTC	CAISDFGQGTSGANVLTF
-	TRBJ2-1	TRBV9	-	TGTGCCAGCAGCGTAGGAGCTCCACGGAATGAGCAGTTCTTC	CASSVGAPRNEQFF
TRBD1	TRBJ1-1	TRBV5-1	-	TGCGCCAGCAGCCTCGGGACAGGGTGGTCGAACACTGAAGCTTTCTTT	CASSLGTGWSNTEAFF
TRBD2	TRBJ2-3	TRBV19	-	TGTGCCAGTAGTAGTGCGGGGGGCGGGCCAGATACGCAGTATTTT	CASSSAGGGPDTQYF
-	TRBJ1-5	TRBV19	-	TGTGCCAGTAGTATAGTACTCCATCAGCCCCAGCATTTT	CASSIVLHQPQHF
-	TRBJ1-2	TRBV6-6	-	TGTGCCAGCAGTTACTCGGAGGTCCCCGGGGGCTACACCTTC	CASSYSEVPGGYTF
TRBD1	TRBJ1-2	TRBV7-9	-	TGTGCCAGCAGCCAAGACAGGGGGCTTTATGGTGGCTACACCTTC	CASSQDRGLYGGYTF
-	TRBJ1-5	TRBV30	-	TGTGCCTGGAGATCCTCCGTTGGCCCCAATCAGCCCCAGCATTTT	CAWRSSVGPNQPQHF
TRBD1	TRBJ1-5	TRBV7-8	-	TGTGCCAGCAGTAGAAACAGGGGAGGTAGCCAGCCCCAGCATTTT	CASSRNRGGSQPQHF
TRBD1	TRBJ2-7	TRBV19	once	TGTGCCAGTAGTAGCGGGACAGGTTACGAGCAGTACTTC	CASSSGTGYEQYF
TRBD1	TRBJ2-7	TRBV4-1	once	TGCGCCAGCAGCCAAGCCACCGGACAACGGACAGGGGACTTCTACGAGCAGTACTTC	CASSQATGQRTGDFYEQYF
TRBD1	TRBJ1-1	TRBV19	-	TGTGCCAGTAGTATATCAGGGGGGAACACTGAAGCTTTCTTT	CASSISGGNTEAFF
TRBD1	TRBJ1-5	TRBV12-5	-	TGTGCTAGTGGTTTGGTAGCCCTCACGACAGGGGGATTGCATCAGCCCCAGCATTTT	CASGLVALTTGGLHQPQHF
-	TRBJ1-6	TRBV4-1	once	TGCGCCAGCAGCCAAGGGGGACAAGGAAATTCACCCCTCCACTTT	CASSQGGQGNSPLHF
TRBD1	TRBJ1-5	TRBV7-8	-	TGTGCCAGCAGCCGGGGACAGAATCAGCCCCAGCATTTT	CASSRGQNQPQHF
-	TRBJ2-7	TRBV5-1	few	TGCGCCAGCAGCCCTTACGGGGGAACCAGCTACGAGCAGTACTTC	CASSPYGGTSYEQYF
TRBD1	TRBJ1-2	TRBV7-9	-	TGTGCCAGCAGCTTGCTCCGGGACAGGGGTAACTATGGCTACACCTTC	CASSLLRDRGNYGYTF
-	TRBJ1-3	TRBV7-2	-	TGTGCCAGCAGCGCCGCCAGGGGAAACACCATATATTTT	CASSAARGNTIYF
-	TRBJ1-1	TRBV9	once	TGTGCCAGCAGCGTACAGGGGAACACTGAAGCTTTCTTT	CASSVQGNTEAFF
-	TRBJ2-4	TRBV6-5	-	TGTGCCAGCCCCCTGGGGGCAGGACAAAACATTCAGTACTTC	CASPLGAGQNIQYF
TRBD2	TRBJ2-7	TRBV5-4	once	TGTGCCAGCAGGAAGACTAGCGGGGCTACCTACGAGCAGTACTTC	CASRKTSGATYEQYF
-	TRBJ2-7	TRBV12-5	once	TGTGCTAGTGGTTTGGATGAGAAATACGAGCAGTACTTC	CASGLDEKYEQYF
TRBD2	TRBJ2-1	TRBV5-4	-	TGTGCCAGCAGCTGGGCGGGGGGTACTTACAATGAGCAGTTCTTC	CASSWAGGTYNEQFF
TRBD1	TRBJ1-6	TRBV11-2	-	TGTGCCAGCAGCTTTAGACAGGGTGGGACACCCCTCCACTTT	CASSFRQGGTPLHF
TRBD1	TRBJ2-5	TRBV2	many	TGTGCCAGCAGTTATGACAGGGGGGAGACCCAGTACTTC	CASSYDRGETQYF
-	TRBJ1-1	TRBV7-9	-	TGTGCCAGCAGCGTTGGACAGAAGAACACTGAAGCTTTCTTT	CASSVGQKNTEAFF
TRBD2	TRBJ2-1	TRBV24-1	-	TGTGCCACCAGTGATTTGCGGGGGGTTAACAATGAGCAGTTCTTC	CATSDLRGVNNEQFF